This note documents a single T cell receptor beta chain sequence. These data are taken from a study of blood T cells in healthy people across ages. Study context: With template switching, about one barcoded beta molecule was captured per two T cells.

Each donor supplied around 9.9 milliliters of peripheral blood. PBMCs were isolated at a quantity of at least 7 million per sample. Alongside a J-beta primer mix, a sample-barcoded 5' primer served in a second PCR lasting about 6 to 12 cycles. TCRdb used MiXCR to reprocess the 5' RACE reads, holding one entry per CDR3 protein. The sample lists roughly 900,000 distinct CDR3 sequences; 25% to 35% were seen once. Germline V gives CDR1 MNHEY, CDR2 SMNVEV (reference sequence). The CDR3 spans 14 residues. The ends were cut back, 3 bases at V and 8 bases at J, with 16 bases in the middle. The chain carries TRBV27 and TRBJ1-2; D remains unclear. The receptor was isolated from a woman at least 80 years old in good health. Sequenced material: blood. In nucleotides, the CDR3 is TGTGCCAGCAGTTTTAATACAGCCCAGGAGGGCTACACCTTC. Protein: CASSFNTAQEGYTF.